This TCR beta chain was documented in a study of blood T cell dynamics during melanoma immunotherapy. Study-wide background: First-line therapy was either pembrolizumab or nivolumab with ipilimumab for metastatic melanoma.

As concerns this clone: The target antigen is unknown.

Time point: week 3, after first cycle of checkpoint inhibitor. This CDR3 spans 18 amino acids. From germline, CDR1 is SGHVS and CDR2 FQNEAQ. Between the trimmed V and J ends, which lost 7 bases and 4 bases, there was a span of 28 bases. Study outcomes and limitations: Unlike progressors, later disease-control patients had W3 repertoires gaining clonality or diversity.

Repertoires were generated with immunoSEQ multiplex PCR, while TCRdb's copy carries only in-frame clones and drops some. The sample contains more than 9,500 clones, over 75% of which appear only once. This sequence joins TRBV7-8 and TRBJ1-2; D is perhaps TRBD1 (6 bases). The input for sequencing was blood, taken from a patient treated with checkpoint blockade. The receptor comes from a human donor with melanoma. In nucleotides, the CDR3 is TGTGCCAGCACCGAAGGTCCGCAGGGGTTGCTGATATTCTATGGCTACACCTTC. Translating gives CASTEGPQGLLIFYGYTF.